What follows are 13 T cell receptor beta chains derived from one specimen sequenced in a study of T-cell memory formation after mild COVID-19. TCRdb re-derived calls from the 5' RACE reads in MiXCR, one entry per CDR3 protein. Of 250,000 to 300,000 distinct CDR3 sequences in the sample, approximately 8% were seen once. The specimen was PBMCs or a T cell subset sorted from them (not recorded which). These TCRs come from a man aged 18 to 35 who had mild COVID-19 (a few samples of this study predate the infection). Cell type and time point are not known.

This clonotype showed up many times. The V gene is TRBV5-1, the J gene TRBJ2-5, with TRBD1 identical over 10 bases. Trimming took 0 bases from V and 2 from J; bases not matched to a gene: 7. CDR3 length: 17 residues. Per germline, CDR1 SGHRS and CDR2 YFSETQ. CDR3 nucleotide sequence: TGCGCCAGCAGCTTGGCTACCGGGACAGGGGTGCAAGAGACCCAGTACTTC. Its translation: CASSLATGTGVQETQYF. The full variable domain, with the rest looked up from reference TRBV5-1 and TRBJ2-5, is KAGVTQTPRYLIKTRGQQVTLSCSPISGHRSVSWYQQTPGQGLQFLFEYFSETQRNKGNFPGRFSGRQFSNSRSEMNVSTLELGDSALYLCASSLATGTGVQETQYFGPGTRLLVL.

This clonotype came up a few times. CDR3 bases: TGCGCCAGCAGCCAAGATCGATCGGGTTTGCAGTACTTC. Amino acids: CASSQDRSGLQYF. The chain combines TRBV4-3 with TRBJ2-7; D not resolved. The CDR3 spans 13 residues. Trimming shortened V by 0 bases and J by 9 bases, and 12 bases separated the two germline ends. Germline CDR1 and CDR2: LGHNA and YSLEER.

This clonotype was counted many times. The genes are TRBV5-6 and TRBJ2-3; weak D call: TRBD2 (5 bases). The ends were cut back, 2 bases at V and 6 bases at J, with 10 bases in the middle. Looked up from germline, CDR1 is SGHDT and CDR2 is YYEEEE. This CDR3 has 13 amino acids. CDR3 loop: CASSLNPGDTQYF. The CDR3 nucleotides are TGTGCCAGCAGCTTAAACCCGGGGGATACGCAGTATTTT. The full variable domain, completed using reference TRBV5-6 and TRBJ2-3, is DAGVTQSPTHLIKTRGQQVTLRCSPKSGHDTVSWYQQALGQGPQFIFQYYEEEERQRGNFPDRFSGHQFPNYSSELNVNALLLGDSALYLCASSLNPGDTQYFGPGTRLTVL.

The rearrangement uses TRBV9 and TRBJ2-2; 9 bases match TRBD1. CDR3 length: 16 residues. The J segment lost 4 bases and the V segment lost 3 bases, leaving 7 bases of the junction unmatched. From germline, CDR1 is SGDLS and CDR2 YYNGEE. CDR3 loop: CASSARDRVTTGELFF. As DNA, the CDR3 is TGTGCCAGCAGCGCCCGGGACAGGGTGACCACCGGGGAGCTGTTTTTT.

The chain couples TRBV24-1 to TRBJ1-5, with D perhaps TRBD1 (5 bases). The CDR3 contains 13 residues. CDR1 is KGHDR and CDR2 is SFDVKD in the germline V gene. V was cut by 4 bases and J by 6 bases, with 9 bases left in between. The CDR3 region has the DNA TGTGCCACCAGTGACCCCGGGGGTCAGCCCCAGCATTTT. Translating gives CATSDPGGQPQHF.

The CDR3 region is CASSHGRGIFSYEQYF. As DNA, the CDR3 is TGTGCCAGCAGTCATGGGCGGGGGATTTTCTCCTACGAGCAGTACTTC. The rearrangement joins TRBV13 to TRBJ2-7; 7 nucleotides line up with TRBD2. There are 16 residues in the CDR3. Trimming removed 6 bases from V and 0 bases from J; junction bases left unmatched: 11. Germline lookup yields CDR1 PRHDT and CDR2 FYEKMQ (reference sequence).

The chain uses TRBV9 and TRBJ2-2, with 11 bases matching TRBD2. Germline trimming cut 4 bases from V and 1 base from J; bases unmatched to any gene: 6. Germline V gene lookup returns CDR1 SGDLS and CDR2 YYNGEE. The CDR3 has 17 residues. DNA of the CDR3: TGTGCCAGCAGCCCAGGACTAGCGGGCCTGAACACCGGGGAGCTGTTTTTT. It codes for CASSPGLAGLNTGELFF.

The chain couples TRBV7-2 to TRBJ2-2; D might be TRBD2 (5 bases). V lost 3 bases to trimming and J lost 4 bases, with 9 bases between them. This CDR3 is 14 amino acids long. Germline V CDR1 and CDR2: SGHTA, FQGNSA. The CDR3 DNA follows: TGTGCCAGCAGCTTCCGGGGTTTCACCGGGGAGCTGTTTTTT. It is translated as CASSFRGFTGELFF.

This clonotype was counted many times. The CDR3 loop reads CASSPGTDSYEQYF. The CDR3 coding sequence is TGTGCCAGCTCACCCGGGACGGATTCCTACGAGCAGTACTTC. The rearrangement links TRBV18 to TRBJ2-7, with D perhaps matching TRBD1 or TRBD2 (5 bases each). Deletions cut 3 bases from V and 1 base from J, with 10 bases between. Per germline, CDR1 KGHSH and CDR2 LQKENI. The CDR3 consists of 14 residues.

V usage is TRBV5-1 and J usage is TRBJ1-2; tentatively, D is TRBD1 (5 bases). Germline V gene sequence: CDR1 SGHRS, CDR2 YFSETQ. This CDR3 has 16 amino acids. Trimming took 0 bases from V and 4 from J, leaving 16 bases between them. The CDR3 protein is CASSLVGQGQTYGYTF. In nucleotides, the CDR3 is TGCGCCAGCAGCTTGGTTGGGCAGGGTCAGACCTATGGCTACACCTTC.

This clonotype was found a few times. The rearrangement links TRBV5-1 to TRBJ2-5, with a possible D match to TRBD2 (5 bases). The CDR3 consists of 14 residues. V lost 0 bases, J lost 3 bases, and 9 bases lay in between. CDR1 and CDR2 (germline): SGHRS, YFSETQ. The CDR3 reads CASSLGQEEETQYF. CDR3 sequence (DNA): TGCGCCAGCAGCTTGGGCCAGGAGGAAGAGACCCAGTACTTC.

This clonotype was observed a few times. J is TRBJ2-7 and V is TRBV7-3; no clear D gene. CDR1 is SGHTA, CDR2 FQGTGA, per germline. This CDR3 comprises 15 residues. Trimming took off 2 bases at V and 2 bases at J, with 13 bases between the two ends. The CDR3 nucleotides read TGTGCCAGCAGCTTATGGACCCTTTGCACCTACGAGCAGTACGTC. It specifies CASSLWTLCTYEQYV.

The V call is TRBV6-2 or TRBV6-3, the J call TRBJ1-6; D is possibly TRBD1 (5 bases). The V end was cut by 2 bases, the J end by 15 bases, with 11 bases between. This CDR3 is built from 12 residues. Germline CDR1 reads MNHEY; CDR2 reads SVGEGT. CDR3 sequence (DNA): TGTGCCAGCAGTTACCAGGAGGGGCTCCTCCACTTT. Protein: CASSYQEGLLHF.